This TCR beta chain was identified during a study of blood T cell repertoires in COVID-19. Study in general: Samples of COVID-19 (acute and convalescent) were obtained from the United States, Italy and Spain.

In the authors' workflow: Reference gene primer amplification in the assay estimated nucleated cell counts. Only in-frame clones appear in the TCRdb table, and some are missing; sequencing was by immunoSEQ multiplex PCR. V and J calls and clone size are those listed in that table; D and trimming were worked out from the DNA. The sample consists of more than 25,000 clones, about 87% of them appearing once. The TCR comes from a human donor in a cohort sampled during active COVID-19. Input material: peripheral blood.

The CDR3 region is CASSPTGNYGYTF. The CDR3 coding sequence is TGTGCCAGCAGTCCGACAGGGAACTATGGCTACACCTTC. J is TRBJ1-2 and V is TRBV27; 7 bases line up with TRBD1. Germline trimming cut 5 bases from V and 2 bases from J; bases unmatched to any gene: 2. The CDR3 contains 13 residues. The germline V gene encodes CDR1 MNHEY and CDR2 SMNVEV (reference sequence).